Here is one T cell receptor (beta chain) with its context. Its antigen is as yet unknown. The sample comes from a study of T cell responses to AZD1222 COVID-19 vaccine. The table came from immunoSEQ multiplex PCR; TCRdb's copy has only in-frame clones and leaves some out. Of 120,000 or so clones listed, over 75% were seen once; the top ten hold approximately 7.6%. The germline V gene encodes CDR1 SGHVS and CDR2 FNYEAQ. Deletions cut 5 bases from V and 1 base from J, with 18 bases between. The CDR3 length is 16 residues. Study-wide results and limits: Spike-wide vaccine-associated CD4 TCRs dominated at 160-218 and 743-854. Possibly, clonal diversity was underestimated; donors were largely white British and included more females. Reports say nearly half of spike-specific TCRs go after unmutated variant regions.

The rearrangement links TRBV7-6 to TRBJ2-7; TRBD1 might be the D (6 bases). The clonotype was recovered from an adult in good health. The sequenced sample was peripheral blood, obtained on day 0 of AZD1222 vaccination. The CDR3 reads CASSGGWTANSYEQYF. For the CDR3, the DNA is TGTGCCAGCAGCGGAGGATGGACAGCCAATTCCTACGAGCAGTACTTC.